This T cell receptor beta chain originates from a study of blood T cells in healthy people across ages. At the level of the study: Capture by template switching was about one barcoded beta molecule per two T cells.

The second PCR ran about 6 to 12 cycles with a sample-barcoded 5' primer and J-beta primers. TCRdb re-derived calls from the 5' RACE reads in MiXCR, one entry per CDR3 protein. This sample has 1.5 million to 1.8 million distinct CDR3 sequences, with around 40% found just once. Points on this clonotype: Antigen: not known.

Broader study findings: The unknown donor CMV status may have confounded expanded clonotype changes.

Isolation yielded PBMCs, at least 6 million per sample, in every case. Per sample, no less than 5.5 micrograms of total RNA were extracted. Germline assignment: CDR1 LGHNT and CDR2 FRNRAP. The CDR3 contains 15 residues. V trimming: 1 base; J trimming: 11 bases; junction bases outside the gene matches: 13. This rearrangement joins TRBV12-5 to TRBJ2-5; TRBD1 agrees at 7 bases. Material: blood. The receptor's source is a woman aged 18-29 years in good health. This CDR3 is CASGLGQGTYNEQYF. The CDR3 coding sequence is TGTGCTAGTGGTTTGGGACAGGGAACCTACAATGAGCAGTACTTC. Full variable domain (outside the CDR3, taken from reference TRBV12-5 and TRBJ2-5): DARVTQTPRHKVTEMGQEVTMRCQPILGHNTVFWYRQTMMQGLELLAYFRNRAPLDDSGMPKDRFSAEMPDATLATLKIQPSEPRDSAVYFCASGLGQGTYNEQYFGPGTRLLVL.